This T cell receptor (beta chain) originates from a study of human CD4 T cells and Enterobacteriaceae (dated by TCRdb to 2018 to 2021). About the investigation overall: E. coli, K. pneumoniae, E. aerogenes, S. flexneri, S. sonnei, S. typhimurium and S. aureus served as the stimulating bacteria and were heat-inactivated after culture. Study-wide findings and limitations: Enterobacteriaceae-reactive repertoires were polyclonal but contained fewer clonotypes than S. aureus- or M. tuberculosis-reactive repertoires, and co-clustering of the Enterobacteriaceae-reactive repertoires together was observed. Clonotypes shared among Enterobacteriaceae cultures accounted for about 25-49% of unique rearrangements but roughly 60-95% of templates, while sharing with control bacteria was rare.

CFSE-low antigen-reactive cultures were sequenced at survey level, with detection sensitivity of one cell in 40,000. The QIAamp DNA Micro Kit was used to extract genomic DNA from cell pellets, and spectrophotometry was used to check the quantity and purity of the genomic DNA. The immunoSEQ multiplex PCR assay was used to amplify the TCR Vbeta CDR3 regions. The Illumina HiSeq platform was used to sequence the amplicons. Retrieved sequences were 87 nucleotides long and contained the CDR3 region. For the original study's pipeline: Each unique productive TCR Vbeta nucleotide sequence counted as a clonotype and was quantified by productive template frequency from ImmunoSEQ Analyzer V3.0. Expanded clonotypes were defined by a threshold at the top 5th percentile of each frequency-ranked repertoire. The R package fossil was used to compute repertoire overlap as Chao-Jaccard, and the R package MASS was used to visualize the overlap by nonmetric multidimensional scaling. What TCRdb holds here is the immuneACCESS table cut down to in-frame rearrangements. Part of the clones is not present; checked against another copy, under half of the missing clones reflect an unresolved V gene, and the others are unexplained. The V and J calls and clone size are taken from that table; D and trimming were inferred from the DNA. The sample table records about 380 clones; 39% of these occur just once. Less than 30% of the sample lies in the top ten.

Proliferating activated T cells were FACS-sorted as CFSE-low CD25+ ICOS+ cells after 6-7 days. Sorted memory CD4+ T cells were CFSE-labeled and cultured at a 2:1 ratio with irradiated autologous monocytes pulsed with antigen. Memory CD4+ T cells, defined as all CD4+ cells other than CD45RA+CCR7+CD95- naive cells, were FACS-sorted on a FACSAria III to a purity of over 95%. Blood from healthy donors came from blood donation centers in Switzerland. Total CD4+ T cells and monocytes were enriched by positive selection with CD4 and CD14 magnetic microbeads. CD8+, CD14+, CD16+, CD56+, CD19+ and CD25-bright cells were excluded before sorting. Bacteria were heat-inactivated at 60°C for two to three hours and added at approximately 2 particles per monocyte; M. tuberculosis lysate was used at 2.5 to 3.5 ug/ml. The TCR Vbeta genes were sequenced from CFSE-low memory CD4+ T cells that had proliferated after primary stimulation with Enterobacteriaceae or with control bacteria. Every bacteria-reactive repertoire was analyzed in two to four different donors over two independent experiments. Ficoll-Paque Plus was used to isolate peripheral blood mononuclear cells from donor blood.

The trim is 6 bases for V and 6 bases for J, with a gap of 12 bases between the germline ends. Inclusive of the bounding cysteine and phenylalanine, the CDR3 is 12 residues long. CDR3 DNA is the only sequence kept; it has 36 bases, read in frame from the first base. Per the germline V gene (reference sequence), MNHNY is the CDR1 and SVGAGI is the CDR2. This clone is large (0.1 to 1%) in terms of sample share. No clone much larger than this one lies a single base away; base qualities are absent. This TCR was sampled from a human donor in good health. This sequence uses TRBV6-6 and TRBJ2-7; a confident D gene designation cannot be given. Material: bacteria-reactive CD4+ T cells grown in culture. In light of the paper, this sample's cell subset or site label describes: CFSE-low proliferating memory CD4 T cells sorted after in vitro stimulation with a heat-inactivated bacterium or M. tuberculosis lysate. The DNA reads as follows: TGTGCCAGCAGCCCCGTAGGTCGCGAGCAGTACTTC. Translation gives CASSPVGREQYF.